The 15 T cell receptor beta chains presented below share a single source sample, sequenced in a study of blood T cell repertoires in COVID-19. Only in-frame clones appear in the TCRdb table, and some are missing; sequencing was by immunoSEQ multiplex PCR. The sample gives some 180,000 clones, approximately 86% of which show up once; about 5.5% is in the top ten. The specimen was PBMCs or T cells enriched from blood (not recorded which). These receptors were taken from a woman aged 55-69 years with acute COVID-19.

V is TRBV11-3 and J is TRBJ2-6, with 8 positions matching TRBD1. The CDR3 is 16 residues long. V lost 5 bases and J lost 0; bases outside the gene matches: 3. The V gene's germline CDR1 is SGHNT and CDR2 YENEEA. In nucleotides, the CDR3 is TGTGCCAGCAGCCTCGGGACAGGCTCTGGGGCCAACGTCCTGACTTTC. It yields the protein CASSLGTGSGANVLTF.

This chain links TRBV6-2 or TRBV6-3 with TRBJ2-4, with 9 bases lining up with TRBD1. With 5 bases clipped from V and 2 bases from J, the junction kept 4 bases outside the gene matches. The CDR3 consists of 15 residues. The germline CDR1 and CDR2 sequences are MNHEY and SVGEGT. The CDR3 protein is CASSNYRGPKNIQYF. The DNA of the CDR3 is TGTGCCAGCAGTAACTACAGGGGGCCCAAAAACATTCAGTACTTC.

The rearrangement joins TRBV7-2 to TRBJ2-3; D possibly corresponds to TRBD2 (6 bases). The V end lost 5 bases, the J end lost 1 base, and 16 bases lay between the germline ends. Germline CDR1 is SGHTA and CDR2 is FQGNSA. CDR3 size: 16 residues. The CDR3 nucleotides read TGTGCCAGCAGCCTCCTCCCCACGGGGGGCACAGATACGCAGTATTTT. Translating it yields CASSLLPTGGTDTQYF.

The chain has TRBV6-2 or TRBV6-3 and TRBJ2-1; 9 bases are a match to TRBD1. The germline V gene has CDR1 MNHEY and CDR2 SVGEGT. This CDR3 region has 16 residues. V was pared by 4 bases and J by 7 bases, with 11 bases of the junction left unmatched. This CDR3 is CASSSPGQGWWNEQFF. The CDR3, as DNA: TGTGCCAGCAGTTCTCCGGGACAGGGATGGTGGAATGAGCAGTTCTTC.

V and J are TRBV11-3 and TRBJ2-3, with TRBD1 matching 10 bases. Germline V CDR1 and CDR2: SGHNT, YENEEA. Trimming cost V 5 bases and J 4 bases; bases outside gene matches: 9. CDR3 length equals 16 residues. CDR3 sequence (DNA): TGTGCCAGCAGCCCCGGGACAGGGGTTGACGCAGATACGCAGTATTTT. Translating gives CASSPGTGVDADTQYF.

V gene TRBV5-4 combines with J gene TRBJ1-6; TRBD1 matches at 7 bases. CDR1 and CDR2 (germline): SGHNT, YYREEE (reference sequence). Losses at the gene ends were 2 bases for V and 12 bases for J; bases not matched to a gene: 11. There are 15 residues in the CDR3. The CDR3 DNA follows: TGTGCCAGCAGCTTAGGGACAGACTCAATTCTACCCCTCCACTTT. It is translated as CASSLGTDSILPLHF. Full variable domain (outside the CDR3, taken from reference TRBV5-4 and TRBJ1-6): ETGVTQSPTHLIKTRGQQVTLRCSSQSGHNTVSWYQQALGQGPQFIFQYYREEENGRGNFPPRFSGLQFPNYSSELNVNALELDDSALYLCASSLGTDSILPLHFGNGTRLTVT.

In its sample, this clone ranks as medium-sized. The V gene is TRBV7-9, the J gene TRBJ2-1; 7 bases are a match to TRBD1. CDR1 SEHNR and CDR2 FQNEAQ come from the germline V gene (reference sequence). The CDR3 has 15 amino acids. J lost 4 bases, V lost 1 base, and 4 bases had no gene match. The CDR3 region is CASSLDPGQYNEQFF. In DNA, the CDR3 is TGTGCCAGCAGCTTAGATCCGGGACAGTACAATGAGCAGTTCTTC.

The rearrangement uses TRBV4-2 and TRBJ1-3; D ambiguous. Trimming removed 1 base at V and 5 bases at J, with 9 bases between. Germline V gives CDR1 LGHNA, CDR2 YNFKEQ. CDR3 length equals 14 residues. The CDR3, as DNA: TGTGCCAGCAGCCAAGTGGGCGCGAGAAACACCATATATTTT. It codes for CASSQVGARNTIYF.

As DNA, the CDR3 is TGTGCCAGCAGTGAATATTCCTCGGGAAACACCATATATTTT. Its protein is CASSEYSSGNTIYF. The rearrangement links TRBV25-1 to TRBJ1-3; no clear D gene. CDR3 size: 14 residues. Trimming took 0 bases from V and 4 from J, leaving 7 bases between them. The V gene's germline CDR1 is MGHDK and CDR2 SYGVNS.

V is TRBV5-1 and J is TRBJ2-3; TRBD2 aligns across 11 bases. The V gene's germline CDR1 is SGHRS and CDR2 YFSETQ. V was clipped by 0 bases and J by 2 bases; unmatched bases: 5. The CDR3 runs 17 residues. The DNA of the CDR3 is TGCGCCAGCAGCTTGGTGGTAGCGGGGGGGCACACAGATACGCAGTATTTT. Encoded protein: CASSLVVAGGHTDTQYF. Full variable domain (outside the CDR3, taken from reference TRBV5-1 and TRBJ2-3): KAGVTQTPRYLIKTRGQQVTLSCSPISGHRSVSWYQQTPGQGLQFLFEYFSETQRNKGNFPGRFSGRQFSNSRSEMNVSTLELGDSALYLCASSLVVAGGHTDTQYFGPGTRLTVL.

This clone was counted once. V usage is TRBV2 and J usage is TRBJ2-7; 10 bases line up with TRBD2. The CDR3 is 14 amino acids. With 5 bases clipped from V and 3 bases from J, the junction kept 4 bases outside the gene matches. In germline, CDR1 is SNHLY, CDR2 FYNNEI. The chain's CDR3 is CASSWTSGNYEQYF. CDR3 sequence (DNA): TGTGCCAGCAGTTGGACTAGCGGAAACTACGAGCAGTACTTC.

V is TRBV30 and J is TRBJ2-7; 7 nucleotides agree with TRBD1. Trimming at V came to 2 bases and at J to 4 bases, leaving 8 bases not matched to a gene. Germline CDR1 reads GTSNPN; CDR2 reads SVGIG (reference sequence). This CDR3 comprises 14 residues. DNA for the CDR3: TGTGCCTGGAGTATTACCGGGACAGCATACGAGCAGTACTTC. Its translation: CAWSITGTAYEQYF.

This chain uses TRBV7-2 with TRBJ1-5; no reliable D call. This CDR3 is 14 amino acids long. V lost 3 bases to trimming and J lost 0 bases, with 6 bases between them. Germline loops: CDR1 SGHTA, CDR2 FQGNSA. This CDR3 reads CASSFGVSNQPQHF. DNA for the CDR3: TGTGCCAGCAGCTTCGGGGTTAGCAATCAGCCCCAGCATTTT.

This clone turned up a few times. The chain combines TRBV12-3 or TRBV12-4 with TRBJ1-6, with unresolved D. The V end lost 8 bases, the J end lost 6 bases, and 11 bases lay between the germline ends. The CDR3 spans 13 residues. In DNA form, the CDR3 reads TGTGCCAGCCGAACGCGCGCTAATTCACCCCTCCACTTT. Its protein is CASRTRANSPLHF.

The CDR3 sequence is CAWSGVGDGYTF. The CDR3, as DNA: TGTGCCTGGAGCGGGGTCGGCGATGGCTACACCTTC. The chain is built from TRBV30 and TRBJ1-2; D is uncertain. The germline V gene encodes CDR1 GTSNPN and CDR2 SVGIG (reference sequence). Trimming cost V 3 bases and J 6 bases, with 11 bases left between them. This CDR3 region has 12 residues. Complete variable domain (other parts from reference TRBV30 and TRBJ1-2): SQTIHQWPATLVQPVGSPLSLECTVEGTSNPNLYWYRQAAGRGLQLLFYSVGIGQISSEVPQNLSASRPQDRQFILSSKKLLLSDSGFYLCAWSGVGDGYTFGSGTRLTVV.